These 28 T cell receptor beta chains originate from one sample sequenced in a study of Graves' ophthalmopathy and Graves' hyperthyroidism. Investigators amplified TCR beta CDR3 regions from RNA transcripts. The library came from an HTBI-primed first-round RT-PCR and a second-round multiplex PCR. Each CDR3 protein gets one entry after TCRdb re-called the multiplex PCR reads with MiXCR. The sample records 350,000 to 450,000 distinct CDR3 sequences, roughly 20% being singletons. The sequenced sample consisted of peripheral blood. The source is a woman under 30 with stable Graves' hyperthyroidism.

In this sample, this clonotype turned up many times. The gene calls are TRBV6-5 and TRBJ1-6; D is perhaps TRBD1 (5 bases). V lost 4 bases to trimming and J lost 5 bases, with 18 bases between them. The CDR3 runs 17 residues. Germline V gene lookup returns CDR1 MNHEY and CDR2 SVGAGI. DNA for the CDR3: TGTGCCAGCAGTTTGAGTTTAGAGGGACCGAATAATTCACCCCTCCACTTT. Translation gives CASSLSLEGPNNSPLHF.

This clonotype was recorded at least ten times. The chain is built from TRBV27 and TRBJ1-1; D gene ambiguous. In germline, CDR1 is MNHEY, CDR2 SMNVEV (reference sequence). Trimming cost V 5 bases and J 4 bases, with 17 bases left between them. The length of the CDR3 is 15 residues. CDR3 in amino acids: CASSELGGRSTEAFF. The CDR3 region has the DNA TGTGCCAGCAGTGAGTTGGGCGGAAGATCCACTGAAGCTTTCTTT.

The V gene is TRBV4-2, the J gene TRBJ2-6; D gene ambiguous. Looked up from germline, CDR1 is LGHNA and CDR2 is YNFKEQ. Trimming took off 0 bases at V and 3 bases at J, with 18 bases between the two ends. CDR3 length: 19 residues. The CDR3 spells CASSQDVESRIFGANVLTF. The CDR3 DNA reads TGTGCCAGCAGCCAAGATGTAGAGTCCCGGATCTTTGGGGCCAACGTCCTGACTTTC.

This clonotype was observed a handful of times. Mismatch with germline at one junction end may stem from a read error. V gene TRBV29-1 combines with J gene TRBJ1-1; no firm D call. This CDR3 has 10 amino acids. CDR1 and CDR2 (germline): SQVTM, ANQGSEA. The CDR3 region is CSVVRAEACF. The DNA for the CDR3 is TGCAGCGTTGTTAGGGCTGAAGCTTGCTTT.

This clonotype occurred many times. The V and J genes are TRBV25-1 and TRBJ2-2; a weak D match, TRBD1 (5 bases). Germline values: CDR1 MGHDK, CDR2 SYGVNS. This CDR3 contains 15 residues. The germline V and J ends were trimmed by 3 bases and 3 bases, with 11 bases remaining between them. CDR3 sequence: CASSDQGPYTGELFF. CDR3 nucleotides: TGTGCCAGCAGTGACCAGGGTCCTTACACCGGGGAGCTGTTTTTT.

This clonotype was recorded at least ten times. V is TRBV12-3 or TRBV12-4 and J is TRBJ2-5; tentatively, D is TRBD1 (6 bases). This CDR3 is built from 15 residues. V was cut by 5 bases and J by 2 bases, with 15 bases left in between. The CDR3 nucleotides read TGTGCCAGCAGTCCTAGCCCCGGACAGCAAGAGACCCAGTACTTC. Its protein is CASSPSPGQQETQYF.

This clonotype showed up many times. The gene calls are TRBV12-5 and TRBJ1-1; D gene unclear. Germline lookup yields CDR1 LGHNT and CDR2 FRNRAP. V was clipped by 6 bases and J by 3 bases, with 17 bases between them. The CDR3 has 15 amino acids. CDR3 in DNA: TGTGCTAGTGGCTATAGCCAAAGGTGGGACACTGAAGCTTTCTTT. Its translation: CASGYSQRWDTEAFF.

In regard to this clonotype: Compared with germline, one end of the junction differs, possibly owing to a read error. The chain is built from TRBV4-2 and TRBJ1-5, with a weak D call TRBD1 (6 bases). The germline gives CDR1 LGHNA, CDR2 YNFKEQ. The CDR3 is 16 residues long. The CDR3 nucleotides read TGTGCCAGCGGCCAAGAACAGGGACACGGCAATCAGCCCCAGCATTTT. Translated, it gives CASGQEQGHGNQPQHF.

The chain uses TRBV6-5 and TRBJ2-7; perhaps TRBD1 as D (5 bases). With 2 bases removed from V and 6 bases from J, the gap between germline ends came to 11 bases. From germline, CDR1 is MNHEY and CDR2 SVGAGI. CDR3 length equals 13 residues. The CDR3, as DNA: TGTGCCAGCAGTTACCCAGGGTTGAGCGAGCAGTACTTC. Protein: CASSYPGLSEQYF.

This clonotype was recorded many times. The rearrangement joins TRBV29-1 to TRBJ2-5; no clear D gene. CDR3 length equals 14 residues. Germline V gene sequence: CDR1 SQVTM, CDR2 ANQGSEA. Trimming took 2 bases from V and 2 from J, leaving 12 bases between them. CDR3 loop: CSVEWVGSQETQYF. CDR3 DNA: TGCAGCGTTGAATGGGTCGGGTCGCAAGAGACCCAGTACTTC.

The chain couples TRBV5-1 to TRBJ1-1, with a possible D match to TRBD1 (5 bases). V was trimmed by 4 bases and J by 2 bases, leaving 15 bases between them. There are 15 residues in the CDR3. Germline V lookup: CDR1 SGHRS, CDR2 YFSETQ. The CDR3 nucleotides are TGCGCCAGCAGCGCCGAGGGGACGGTCAACACTGAAGCTTTCTTT. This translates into CASSAEGTVNTEAFF.

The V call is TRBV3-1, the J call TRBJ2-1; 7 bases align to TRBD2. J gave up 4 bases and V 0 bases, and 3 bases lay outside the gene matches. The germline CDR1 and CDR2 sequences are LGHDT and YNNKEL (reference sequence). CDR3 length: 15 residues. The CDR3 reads CASSQEWRGYNEQFF. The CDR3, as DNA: TGTGCCAGCAGCCAAGAATGGCGGGGGTACAATGAGCAGTTCTTC.

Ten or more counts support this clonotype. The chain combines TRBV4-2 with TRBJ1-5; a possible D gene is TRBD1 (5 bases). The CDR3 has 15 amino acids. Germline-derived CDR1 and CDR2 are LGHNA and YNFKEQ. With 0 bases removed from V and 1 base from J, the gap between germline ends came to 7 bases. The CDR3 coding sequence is TGTGCCAGCAGCCAAGATTGGGGGAGCAATCAGCCCCAGCATTTT. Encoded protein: CASSQDWGSNQPQHF.

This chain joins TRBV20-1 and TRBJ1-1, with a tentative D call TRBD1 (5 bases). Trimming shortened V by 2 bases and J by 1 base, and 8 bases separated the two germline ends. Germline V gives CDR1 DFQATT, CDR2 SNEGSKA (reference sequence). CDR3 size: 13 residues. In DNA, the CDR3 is TGCAGTGCTAGAAATACAGGGAACACTGAAGCTTTCTTT. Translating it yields CSARNTGNTEAFF.

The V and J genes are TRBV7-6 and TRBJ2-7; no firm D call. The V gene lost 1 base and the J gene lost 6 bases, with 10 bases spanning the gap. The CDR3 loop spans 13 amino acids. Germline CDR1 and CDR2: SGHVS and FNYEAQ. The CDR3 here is CASSLGAQSEQYF. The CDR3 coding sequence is TGTGCCAGCAGCTTAGGTGCCCAAAGCGAGCAGTACTTC.

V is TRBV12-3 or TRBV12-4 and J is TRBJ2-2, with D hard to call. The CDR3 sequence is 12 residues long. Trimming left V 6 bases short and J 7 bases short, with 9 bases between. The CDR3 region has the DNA TGTGCCAGCAGCCCAATGGACGGGGAGCTGTTTTTT. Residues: CASSPMDGELFF.

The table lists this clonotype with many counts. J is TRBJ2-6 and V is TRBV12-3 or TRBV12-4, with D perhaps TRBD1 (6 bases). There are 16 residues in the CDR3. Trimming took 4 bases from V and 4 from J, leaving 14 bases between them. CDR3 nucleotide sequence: TGTGCCAGCAGTTCACAGGGTTTTTGGGGGGCCAACGTCCTGACTTTC. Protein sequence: CASSSQGFWGANVLTF.

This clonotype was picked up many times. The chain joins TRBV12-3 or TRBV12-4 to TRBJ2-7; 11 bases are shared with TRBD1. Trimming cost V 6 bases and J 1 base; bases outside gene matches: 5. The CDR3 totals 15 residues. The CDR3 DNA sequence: TGTGCCAGCAGCCGGACAGGGGGCGTTTCCTACGAGCAGTACTTC. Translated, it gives CASSRTGGVSYEQYF.

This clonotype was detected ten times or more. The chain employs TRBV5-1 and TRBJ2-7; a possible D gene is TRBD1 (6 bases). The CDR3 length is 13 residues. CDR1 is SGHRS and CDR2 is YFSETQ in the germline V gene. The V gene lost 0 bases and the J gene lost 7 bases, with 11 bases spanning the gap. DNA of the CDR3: TGCGCCAGCAGCTTGGCCACAGGGTGGGAGCAGTACTTC. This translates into CASSLATGWEQYF. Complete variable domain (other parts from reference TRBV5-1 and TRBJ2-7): KAGVTQTPRYLIKTRGQQVTLSCSPISGHRSVSWYQQTPGQGLQFLFEYFSETQRNKGNFPGRFSGRQFSNSRSEMNVSTLELGDSALYLCASSLATGWEQYFGPGTRLTVT.

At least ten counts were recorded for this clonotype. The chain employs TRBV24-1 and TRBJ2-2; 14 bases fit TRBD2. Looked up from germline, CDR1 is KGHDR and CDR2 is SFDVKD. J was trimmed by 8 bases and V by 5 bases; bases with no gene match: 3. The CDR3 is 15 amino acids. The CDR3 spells CATSGLAGGPGELFF. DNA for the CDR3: TGTGCCACCAGTGGACTAGCGGGAGGGCCTGGGGAGCTGTTTTTT.

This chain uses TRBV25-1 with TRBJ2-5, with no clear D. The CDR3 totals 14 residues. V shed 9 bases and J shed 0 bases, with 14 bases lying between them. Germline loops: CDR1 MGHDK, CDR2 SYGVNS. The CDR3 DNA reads TGTGCCAGTAGTATTACGGCAGACCAAGAGACCCAGTACTTC. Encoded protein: CASSITADQETQYF.

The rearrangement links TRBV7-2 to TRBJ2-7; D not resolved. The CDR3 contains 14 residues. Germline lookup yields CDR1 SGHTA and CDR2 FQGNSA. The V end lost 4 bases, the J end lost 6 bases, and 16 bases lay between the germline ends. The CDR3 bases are TGTGCCAGCAGCTCCCGGGTGATAGTATCCGAGCAGTACTTC. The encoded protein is CASSSRVIVSEQYF.

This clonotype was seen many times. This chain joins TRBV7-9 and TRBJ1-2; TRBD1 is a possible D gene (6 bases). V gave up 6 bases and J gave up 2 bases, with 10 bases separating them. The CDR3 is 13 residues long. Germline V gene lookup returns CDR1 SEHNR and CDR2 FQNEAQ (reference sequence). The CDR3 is CASRSQGNYGYTF. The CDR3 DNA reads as TGTGCCAGCAGATCCCAGGGGAACTATGGCTACACCTTC.

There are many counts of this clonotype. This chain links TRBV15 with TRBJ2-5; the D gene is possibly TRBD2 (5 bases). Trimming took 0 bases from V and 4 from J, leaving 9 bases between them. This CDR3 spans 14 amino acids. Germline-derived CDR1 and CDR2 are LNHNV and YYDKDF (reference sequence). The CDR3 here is CATSRDRAGETQYF. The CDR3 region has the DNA TGTGCCACCAGCAGAGATCGGGCGGGAGAGACCCAGTACTTC.

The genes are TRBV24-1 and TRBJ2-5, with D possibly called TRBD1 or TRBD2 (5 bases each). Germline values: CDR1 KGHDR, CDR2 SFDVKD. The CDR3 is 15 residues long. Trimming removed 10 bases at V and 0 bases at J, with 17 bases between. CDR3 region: CATTPGPPHQETQYF. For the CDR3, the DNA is TGTGCCACAACCCCGGGACCACCTCACCAAGAGACCCAGTACTTC.

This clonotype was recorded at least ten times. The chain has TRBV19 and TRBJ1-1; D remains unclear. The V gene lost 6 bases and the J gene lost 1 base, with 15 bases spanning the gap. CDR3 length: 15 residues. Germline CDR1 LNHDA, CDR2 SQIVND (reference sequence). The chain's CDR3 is CASSPHRKANTEAFF. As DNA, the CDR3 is TGTGCCAGTAGCCCACATAGAAAGGCGAACACTGAAGCTTTCTTT.

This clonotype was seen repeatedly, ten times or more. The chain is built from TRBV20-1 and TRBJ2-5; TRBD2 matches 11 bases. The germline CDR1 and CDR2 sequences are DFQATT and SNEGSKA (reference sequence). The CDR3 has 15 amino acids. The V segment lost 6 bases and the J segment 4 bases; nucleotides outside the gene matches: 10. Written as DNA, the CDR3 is TGCAGTGCCAAAAGCGTAGCGGGAGGGGCAGAGACCCAGTACTTC. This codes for CSAKSVAGGAETQYF.

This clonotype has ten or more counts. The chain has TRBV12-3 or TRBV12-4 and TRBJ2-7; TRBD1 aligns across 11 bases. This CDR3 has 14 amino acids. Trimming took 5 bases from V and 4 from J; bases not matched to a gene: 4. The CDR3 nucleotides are TGTGCCAGCAGTCAACGGGACAGGGGGTACGAGCAGTACTTC. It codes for CASSQRDRGYEQYF.